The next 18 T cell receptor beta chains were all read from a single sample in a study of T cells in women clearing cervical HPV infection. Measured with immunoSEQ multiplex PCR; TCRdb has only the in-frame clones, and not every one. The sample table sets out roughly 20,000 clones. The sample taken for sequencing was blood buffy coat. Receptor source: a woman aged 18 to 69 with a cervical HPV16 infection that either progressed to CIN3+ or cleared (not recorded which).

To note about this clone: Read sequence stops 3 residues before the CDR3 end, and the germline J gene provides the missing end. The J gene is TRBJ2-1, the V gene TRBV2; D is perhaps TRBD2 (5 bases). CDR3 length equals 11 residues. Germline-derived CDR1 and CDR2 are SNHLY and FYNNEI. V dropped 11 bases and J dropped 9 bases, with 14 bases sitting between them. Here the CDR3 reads CAGADGGEQFF. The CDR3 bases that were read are TGTGCCGGAGCGGACGGAGGTGAG.

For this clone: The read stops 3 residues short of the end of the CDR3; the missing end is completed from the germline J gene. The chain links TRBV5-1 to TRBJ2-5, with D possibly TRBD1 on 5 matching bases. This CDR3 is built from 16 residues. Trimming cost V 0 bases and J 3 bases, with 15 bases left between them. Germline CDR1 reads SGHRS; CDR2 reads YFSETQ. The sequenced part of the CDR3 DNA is TGCGCCAGCAGCTTGGCACTGAGGACAAAAGAAGAGACC. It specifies CASSLALRTKEET. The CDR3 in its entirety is CASSLALRTKEETQYF.

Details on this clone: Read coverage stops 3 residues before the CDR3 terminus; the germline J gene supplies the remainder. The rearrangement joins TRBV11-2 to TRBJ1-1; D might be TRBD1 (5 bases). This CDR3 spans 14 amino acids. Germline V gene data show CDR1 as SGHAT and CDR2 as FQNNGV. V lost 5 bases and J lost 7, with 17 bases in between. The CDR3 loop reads CASSGEVDQGEAFF. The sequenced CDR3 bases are TGTGCCAGCAGCGGGGAGGTCGACCAGGGTGAA.

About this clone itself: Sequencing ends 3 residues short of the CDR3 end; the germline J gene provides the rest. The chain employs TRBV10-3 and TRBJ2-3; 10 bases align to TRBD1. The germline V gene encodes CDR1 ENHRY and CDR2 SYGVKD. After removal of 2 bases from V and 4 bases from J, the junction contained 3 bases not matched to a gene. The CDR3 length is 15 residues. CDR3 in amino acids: CAISEGQGGADTQYF. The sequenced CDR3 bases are TGTGCCATCAGTGAGGGACAGGGGGGTGCAGATACG.

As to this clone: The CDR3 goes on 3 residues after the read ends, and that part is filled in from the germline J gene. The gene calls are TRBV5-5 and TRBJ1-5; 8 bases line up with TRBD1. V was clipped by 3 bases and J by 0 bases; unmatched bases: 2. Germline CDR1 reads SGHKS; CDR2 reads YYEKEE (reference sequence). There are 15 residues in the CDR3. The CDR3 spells CASSWTGNSNQPQHF. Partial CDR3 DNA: TGTGCCAGCAGCTGGACAGGGAATAGCAATCAGCCC.

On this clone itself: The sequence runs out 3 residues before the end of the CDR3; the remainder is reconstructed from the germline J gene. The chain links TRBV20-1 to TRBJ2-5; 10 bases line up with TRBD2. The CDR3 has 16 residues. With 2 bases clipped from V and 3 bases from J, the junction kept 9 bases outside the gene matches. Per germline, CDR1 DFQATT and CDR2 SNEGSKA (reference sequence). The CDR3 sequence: CSARFPGLAGEETQYF. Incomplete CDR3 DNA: TGCAGTGCTAGATTTCCAGGGCTAGCGGGAGAAGAGACC.

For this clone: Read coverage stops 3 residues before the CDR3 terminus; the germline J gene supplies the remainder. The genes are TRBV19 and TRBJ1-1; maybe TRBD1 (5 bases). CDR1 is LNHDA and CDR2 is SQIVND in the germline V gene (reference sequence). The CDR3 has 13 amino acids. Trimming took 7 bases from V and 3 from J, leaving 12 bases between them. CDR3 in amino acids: CASMTTRDTEAFF. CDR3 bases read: TGTGCCAGTATGACGACCAGGGACACTGAA.

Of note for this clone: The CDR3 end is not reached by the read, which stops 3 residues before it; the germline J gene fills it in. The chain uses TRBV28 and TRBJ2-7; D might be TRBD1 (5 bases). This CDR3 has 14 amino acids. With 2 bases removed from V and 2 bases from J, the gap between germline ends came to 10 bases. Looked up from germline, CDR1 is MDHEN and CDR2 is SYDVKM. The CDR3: CASSLTGPPYEQYF. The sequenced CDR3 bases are TGTGCCAGCAGTTTAACAGGCCCCCCCTACGAG.

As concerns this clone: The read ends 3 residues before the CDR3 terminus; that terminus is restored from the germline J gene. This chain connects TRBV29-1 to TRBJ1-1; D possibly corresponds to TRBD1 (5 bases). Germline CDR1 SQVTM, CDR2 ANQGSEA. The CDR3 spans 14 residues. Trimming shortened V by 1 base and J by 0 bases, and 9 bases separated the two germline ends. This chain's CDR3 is CSVEGRAVNTEAFF. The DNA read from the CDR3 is TGCAGCGTTGAAGGCAGGGCGGTGAACACTGAA.

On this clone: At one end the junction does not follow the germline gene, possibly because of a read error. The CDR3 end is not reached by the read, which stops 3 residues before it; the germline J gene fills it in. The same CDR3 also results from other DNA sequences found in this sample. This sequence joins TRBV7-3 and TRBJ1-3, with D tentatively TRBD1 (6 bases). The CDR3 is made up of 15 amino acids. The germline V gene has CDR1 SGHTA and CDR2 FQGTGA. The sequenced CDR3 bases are TGTGCCAGCAGCTTAACTTCAGGGGCTGGAAACACG. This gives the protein CASSLTSGAGNT. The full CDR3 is CASSLTSGAGNTIYF.

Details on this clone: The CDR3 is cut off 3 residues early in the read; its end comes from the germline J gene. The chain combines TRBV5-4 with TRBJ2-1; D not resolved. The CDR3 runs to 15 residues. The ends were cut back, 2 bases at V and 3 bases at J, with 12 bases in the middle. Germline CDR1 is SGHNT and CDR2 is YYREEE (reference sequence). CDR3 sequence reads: CASSLSPQDYNEQFF. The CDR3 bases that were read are TGTGCCAGCAGCTTATCGCCCCAGGACTACAATGAG.

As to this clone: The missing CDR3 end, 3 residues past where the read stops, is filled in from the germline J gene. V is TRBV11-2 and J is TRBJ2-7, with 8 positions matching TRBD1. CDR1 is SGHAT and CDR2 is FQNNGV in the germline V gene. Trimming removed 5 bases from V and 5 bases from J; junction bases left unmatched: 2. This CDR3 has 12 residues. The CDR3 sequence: CASSLTGDEQYF. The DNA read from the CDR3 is TGTGCCAGCAGCCTGACAGGGGACGAG.

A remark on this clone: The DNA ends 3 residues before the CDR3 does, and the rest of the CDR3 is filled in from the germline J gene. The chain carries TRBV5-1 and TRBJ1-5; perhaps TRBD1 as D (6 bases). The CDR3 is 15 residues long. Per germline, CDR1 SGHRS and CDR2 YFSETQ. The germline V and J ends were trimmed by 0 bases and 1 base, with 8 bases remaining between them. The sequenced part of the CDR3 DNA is TGCGCCAGCAGCTTGGCAGGGGAGAGCAATCAGCCC. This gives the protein CASSLAGESNQP. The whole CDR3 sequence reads CASSLAGESNQPQHF.

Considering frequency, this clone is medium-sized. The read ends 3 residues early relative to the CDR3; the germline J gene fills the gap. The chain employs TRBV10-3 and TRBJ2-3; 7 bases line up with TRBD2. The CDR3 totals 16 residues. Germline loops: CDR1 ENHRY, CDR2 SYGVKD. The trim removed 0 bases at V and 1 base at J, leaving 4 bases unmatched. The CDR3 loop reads CAISESHRGGTDTQYF. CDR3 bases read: TGTGCCATCAGTGAGTCCCACCGGGGGGGCACAGATACG.

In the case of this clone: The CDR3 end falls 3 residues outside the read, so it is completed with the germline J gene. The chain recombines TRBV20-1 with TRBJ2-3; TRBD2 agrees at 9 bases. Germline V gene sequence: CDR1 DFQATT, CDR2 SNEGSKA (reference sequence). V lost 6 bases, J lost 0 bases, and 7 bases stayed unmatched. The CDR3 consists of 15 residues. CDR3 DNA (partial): TGCAGTGCACCCGGGACTAGCCAAAGCACAGATACG. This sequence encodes CSAPGTSQSTDT. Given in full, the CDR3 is CSAPGTSQSTDTQYF.

CDR3 amino acids: CASSQRLAVETQYF. Partial CDR3 DNA: TGCGCCAGCAGCCAAAGACTAGCGGTAGAGACC. The rearrangement uses TRBV5-1 and TRBJ2-5, with 9 bases lining up with TRBD2. The read comes to an end 3 residues before the CDR3 does, leaving the germline J gene to fill in the end. V shed 4 bases and J 4 bases; nucleotides not matched to a gene: 5. The CDR3 totals 14 residues. CDR1 SGHRS and CDR2 YFSETQ come from the germline V gene.

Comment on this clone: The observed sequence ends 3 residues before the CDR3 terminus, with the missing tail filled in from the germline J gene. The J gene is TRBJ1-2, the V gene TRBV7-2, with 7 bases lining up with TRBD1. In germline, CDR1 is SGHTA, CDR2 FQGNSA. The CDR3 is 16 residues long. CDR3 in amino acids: CASSLAGFEGARGYTF. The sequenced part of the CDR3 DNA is TGTGCCAGCAGCTTAGCGGGGTTTGAGGGGGCGAGAGGC.

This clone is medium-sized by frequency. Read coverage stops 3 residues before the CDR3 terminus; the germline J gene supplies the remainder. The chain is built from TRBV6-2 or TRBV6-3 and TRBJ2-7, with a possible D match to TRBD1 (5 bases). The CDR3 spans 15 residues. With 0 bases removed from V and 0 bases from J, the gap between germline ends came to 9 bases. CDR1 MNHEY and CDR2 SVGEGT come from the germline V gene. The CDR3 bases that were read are TGTGCCAGCAGTTACTCAGGGGCCTCCTCCTACGAG. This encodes CASSYSGASSYE. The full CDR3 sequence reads CASSYSGASSYEQYF.